The 5 T cell receptor beta chains presented below share a single source sample, sequenced in a study of T cells in localized non-small cell lung cancer. The method was immunoSEQ multiplex PCR; TCRdb's version includes in-frame clones alone and lacks a portion of them. The table shows some 28,000 clones, with around 90% occurring only once. The sequenced sample was peripheral blood, obtained before any cancer treatment. These receptors came from a woman aged 18-55 years with stage I lung adenocarcinoma.

V usage is TRBV5-1 and J usage is TRBJ2-1; D unclear. Germline CDR1 is SGHRS and CDR2 is YFSETQ. The germline V and J ends were trimmed by 4 bases and 7 bases, with 12 bases remaining between them. The CDR3 covers 13 residues. The CDR3 nucleotides are TGCGCCAGCAGCCTAACCACGGAGAATGAGCAGTTCTTC. Protein sequence: CASSLTTENEQFF.

The genes are TRBV19 and TRBJ1-1; D gene uncertain. Per germline, CDR1 LNHDA and CDR2 SQIVND (reference sequence). Trimming cost V 7 bases and J 4 bases, with 13 bases left between them. This CDR3 spans 13 amino acids. The CDR3 spells CASTATRGTEAFF. The CDR3 DNA sequence: TGTGCCAGTACAGCTACCCGGGGCACTGAAGCTTTCTTT.

This chain connects TRBV30 to TRBJ2-5, with no clear D. CDR1 is GTSNPN and CDR2 is SVGIG in the germline V gene (reference sequence). V lost 0 bases and J 5 bases, leaving 7 bases between the germline ends. This CDR3 is built from 12 residues. CDR3 loop: CAWSVYGETQYF. In DNA, the CDR3 is TGTGCCTGGAGTGTGTACGGCGAGACCCAGTACTTC.

The chain carries TRBV5-1 and TRBJ1-3, with D uncertain. Germline CDR1 reads SGHRS; CDR2 reads YFSETQ. Between the trimmed V and J ends, which lost 0 bases and 11 bases, there was a span of 12 bases. The CDR3 runs 13 residues. Here the CDR3 DNA reads TGCGCCAGCAGCTTGGCTGGGCTGTCTTCCATATATTTT. The encoded protein is CASSLAGLSSIYF.

The rearrangement uses TRBV6-6 and TRBJ1-1, with D possibly TRBD1 on 5 matching bases. V gave up 2 bases and J gave up 7 bases, with 17 bases separating them. The CDR3 runs to 15 residues. The V gene's germline CDR1 is MNHNY and CDR2 SVGAGI (reference sequence). DNA of the CDR3: TGTGCCAGCAGTTACAGAGGACAAGGTAGTTTTGAAGCTTTCTTT. Amino acid sequence: CASSYRGQGSFEAFF.